This T cell receptor beta chain came from a study of blood T cell repertoires in COVID-19. Produced via immunoSEQ multiplex PCR; TCRdb's table is partial and in-frame only. Of about 300,000 clones listed, roughly 90% are singletons. The CDR3 has 19 amino acids. Germline CDR1 is LGHDT and CDR2 is YNNKEL (reference sequence). Trimming left V 0 bases short and J 0 bases short, with 18 bases between. The specimen was peripheral blood. The chain recombines TRBV3-1 (or the pseudogene TRBV3-2) with TRBJ2-1; D is possibly TRBD2 (5 bases). The sequence came from a man younger than 30 who had recovered from COVID-19. The CDR3 bases are TGTGCCAGCAGCCAAGAAGTGGCCCCGGACTCGAGCTCCTACAATGAGCAGTTCTTC. It encodes CASSQEVAPDSSSYNEQFF.